This T cell receptor beta chain was retrieved from a study of response to subunit inactivated influenza vaccine. Study-wide results and caveats: The authors put forward the suggestion that each seasonal influenza vaccination may bring in only a limited number of new T cells.

Via MiXCR, TCRdb re-called the RT-PCR reads, giving one row per CDR3 protein. The data show about 780,000 distinct CDR3 sequences, approximately 17% seen once. The length of the CDR3 is 13 residues. CDR1 and CDR2 (germline): SGHRS, YFSETQ. The V end was cut by 1 base, the J end by 5 bases, with 8 bases between. Notes on this clonotype: As yet, its antigen is unknown.

Material: PBMCs from blood, obtained more than 4 days after vaccination. This chain uses TRBV5-1 with TRBJ2-3; the D is unclear. The clonotype originates from a man aged 50-60 years who received an inactivated influenza vaccine. This CDR3 reads CASSLNVIDTQYF. Written as DNA, the CDR3 is TGCGCCAGCAGCTTGAATGTCATAGATACGCAGTATTTT.